The following is a T cell receptor (beta chain) sequence with its context. What it binds is unknown. The record originates from a study of T cells in Graves' hyperthyroidism and ophthalmopathy. This CDR3 has 12 amino acids. The V and J ends lost 6 bases and 5 bases respectively, with 7 bases between them. CDR1 and CDR2 from the germline V gene are ENHRY and SYGVKD. Study-level results: The model's output predicted ophthalmopathy at a median of approximately 6.5 months prior to onset. Blood also showed most of the thyroid clonotypes that were expanded above 0.001.

The TCR beta CDR3 regions underwent amplification using RNA transcripts as the source. During a first-round RT-PCR of the TCR CDR3, the HTBI primer set was used. TCRdb re-derived calls from the multiplex PCR reads in MiXCR, one entry per CDR3 protein. The table lists 300,000 to 500,000 distinct CDR3 sequences, more than 13% of them singletons. This clonotype was sampled from a man between 45 and 60 years old with Graves' ophthalmopathy. The specimen sequenced was blood. This chain uses TRBV10-3 with TRBJ2-2; D gene ambiguous. CDR3 nucleotides: TGTGCCATCAGGATTAGTACCGGGGAGCTGTTTTTT. Its protein product is CAIRISTGELFF.